Following are 24 T cell receptor beta chains from one sample sequenced in a study of CD8 T cells in ankylosing spondylitis. Findings and caveats of the study: The study identified a TCR beta motif of roughly eight highly homologous variants that appeared characteristic of ankylosing spondylitis blood.

TCRdb itself ran the 5' RACE reads through MiXCR, one entry per CDR3 protein. This sample has some 800,000 distinct CDR3 sequences; approximately 10% occur once, and the top ten carry less than 0.65%. Antigens for these TCRs are unknown. The sequencing input was blood, either unsorted or a sorted T cell fraction (not recorded which). Receptors originate from a male donor with ankylosing spondylitis.

The chain joins TRBV4-3 to TRBJ2-1, with D perhaps TRBD1 or TRBD2 (5 bases each). The germline V gene encodes CDR1 LGHNA and CDR2 YSLEER. The CDR3 extends over 15 amino acids. Trimming pared 0 bases from V and 9 bases from J, leaving 15 bases between. The CDR3 region is CASSQDLRGWGEQFF. CDR3 sequence (DNA): TGCGCCAGCAGCCAAGATCTGAGGGGATGGGGTGAGCAGTTCTTC.

This clonotype was recorded a few times. The V and J genes are TRBV20-1 and TRBJ1-2; possible D gene TRBD1, 5 bases. Germline V CDR1 and CDR2: DFQATT, SNEGSKA (reference sequence). Trimming took off 0 bases at V and 0 bases at J, with 14 bases between the two ends. The CDR3 has 16 residues. DNA for the CDR3: TGCAGTGCTAGAGATACGGCGAGGGGCCCTAACTATGGCTACACCTTC. Translating gives CSARDTARGPNYGYTF.

The V call is TRBV6-5, the J call TRBJ2-3; unclear D gene. Trimming took off 0 bases at V and 0 bases at J, with 10 bases between the two ends. Germline lookup yields CDR1 MNHEY and CDR2 SVGAGI. This CDR3 contains 16 residues. CDR3 protein: CASSYSRLASTDTQYF. Here the CDR3 DNA reads TGTGCCAGCAGTTACTCCAGATTAGCTAGCACAGATACGCAGTATTTT.

The chain carries TRBV20-1 and TRBJ2-2; tentatively, D is TRBD2 (5 bases). Germline CDR1 DFQATT, CDR2 SNEGSKA (reference sequence). Between the trimmed V and J ends, which lost 1 base and 2 bases, there was a span of 8 bases. The CDR3 is 14 residues long. The CDR3 reads CSARGSGNTGELFF. The CDR3 DNA follows: TGCAGTGCTAGAGGGAGCGGCAACACCGGGGAGCTGTTTTTT.

The sample holds many counts of this clonotype. This chain uses TRBV29-1 with TRBJ2-4; D might be TRBD1 (6 bases). There are 11 residues in the CDR3. With 4 bases removed from V and 9 bases from J, the gap between germline ends came to 10 bases. Germline CDR1 and CDR2: SQVTM and ANQGSEA. CDR3 DNA sequence: TGCAGCGTTGGAATAGGGGGCATTCAGTACTTC. It yields the protein CSVGIGGIQYF.

This clonotype turned up a few times. This rearrangement joins TRBV24-1 to TRBJ2-3; D is perhaps TRBD2 (6 bases). V was pared by 4 bases and J by 2 bases, with 15 bases between. The length of the CDR3 is 16 residues. Germline V gene lookup returns CDR1 KGHDR and CDR2 SFDVKD. The CDR3 is CATSEPGGTLTDTQYF. Written as DNA, the CDR3 is TGTGCCACCAGTGAACCGGGCGGGACTCTCACAGATACGCAGTATTTT.

This clonotype occurred a few times. V is TRBV7-9 and J is TRBJ1-1; D unclear. The germline gives CDR1 SEHNR, CDR2 FQNEAQ (reference sequence). The V and J ends lost 3 bases and 2 bases respectively, with 16 bases between them. The CDR3 runs 16 residues. Here the CDR3 DNA reads TGTGCCAGCAGCTTCCCCTTATCTACAGTAAACACTGAAGCTTTCTTT. Translated: CASSFPLSTVNTEAFF.

This rearrangement joins TRBV7-3 to TRBJ2-7; maybe TRBD1 (6 bases). The CDR3 has 15 amino acids. Germline loops: CDR1 SGHTA, CDR2 FQGTGA. V was pared by 2 bases and J by 0 bases, with 11 bases between. Here the CDR3 DNA reads TGTGCCAGCAGCTTATCCCCAGGGGTCTCCTACGAGCAGTACTTC. As protein: CASSLSPGVSYEQYF.

The chain recombines TRBV24-1 with TRBJ2-1; 9 bases fit TRBD2. The CDR3 is 15 residues long. Germline CDR1 and CDR2: KGHDR and SFDVKD. V was pared by 5 bases and J by 7 bases, with 8 bases of the junction left unmatched. The CDR3: CATSASGLASNEQFF. In DNA, the CDR3 is TGTGCCACCAGTGCTTCTGGACTAGCGTCGAATGAGCAGTTCTTC.

This clonotype was recorded a few times. The chain is built from TRBV5-1 and TRBJ2-5; D possibly matches TRBD1 or TRBD2 (5 bases each). Trimming left V 4 bases short and J 2 bases short, with 15 bases between. The CDR3 is 15 amino acids. CDR1 is SGHRS, CDR2 YFSETQ, per germline. The CDR3 reads CASSEAGTQQETQYF. The CDR3 bases are TGCGCCAGCAGCGAGGCCGGGACGCAGCAAGAGACCCAGTACTTC.

V and J are TRBV7-2 and TRBJ2-5; D not certain. V was clipped by 4 bases and J by 4 bases, with 10 bases between them. The germline V gene has CDR1 SGHTA and CDR2 FQGNSA. The CDR3 runs to 13 residues. The CDR3: CASSWSYAETQYF. CDR3 bases: TGTGCCAGCAGCTGGAGTTATGCAGAGACCCAGTACTTC.

The rearrangement joins TRBV10-3 to TRBJ1-4, with a weak D call TRBD1 (5 bases). Per the germline V gene, CDR1 is ENHRY and CDR2 is SYGVKD. This CDR3 is 14 amino acids long. The germline V and J ends were trimmed by 6 bases and 8 bases, with 16 bases remaining between them. CDR3 residues: CAIRADIGDEKLFF. The CDR3 DNA is TGTGCCATCAGGGCGGACATCGGGGACGAAAAACTGTTTTTT.

This clonotype was found many times. At one of its ends the junction is not consistent with the germline gene, which may arise from a read error. The V and J genes are TRBV7-2 and TRBJ1-1; D is unclear. Germline values: CDR1 SGHTA, CDR2 FQGNSA. The CDR3 length is 14 residues. CDR3 bases: TGTGCCAGCAGCTTTCGCAGACGGAACGCTGAAGCTTTCTTT. Translating it yields CASSFRRRNAEAFF. Supplemented by reference TRBV7-2 and TRBJ1-1, the full variable domain reads GAGVSQSPSNKVTEKGKDVELRCDPISGHTALYWYRQSLGQGLEFLIYFQGNSAPDKSGLPSDRFSAERTGGSVSTLTIQRTQQEDSAVYLCASSFRRRNAEAFFGQGTRLTVV.

This clonotype was detected a few times. The rearrangement links TRBV20-1 to TRBJ2-2; tentatively, D is TRBD1 or TRBD2 (5 bases each). The V end was cut by 3 bases, the J end by 7 bases, with 12 bases between. Looked up from germline, CDR1 is DFQATT and CDR2 is SNEGSKA (reference sequence). The CDR3 length is 13 residues. CDR3 sequence (DNA): TGCAGTGCTAGTGGGACCGGCTACGGGGAGCTGTTTTTT. Translating it yields CSASGTGYGELFF.

The table lists this clonotype with a few counts. A junction end diverges from the germline sequence, so it may reflect a read error. The chain is built from TRBV29-1 and TRBJ2-1, with D tentatively TRBD1 or TRBD2 (5 bases each). CDR1 and CDR2 from the germline V gene are SQVTM and ANQGSEA. The length of the CDR3 is 14 residues. CDR3 DNA: TGCAGCGGTGAGGGGCAGTCTATGTACAATGAGCAGTTTTTC. Encoded protein: CSGEGQSMYNEQFF.

The chain joins TRBV9 to TRBJ2-1; TRBD2 aligns across 8 bases. Losses at the gene ends were 0 bases for V and 12 bases for J; bases not matched to a gene: 17. Germline V lookup: CDR1 SGDLS, CDR2 YYNGEE. The CDR3 contains 17 residues. The CDR3, as DNA: TGTGCCAGCAGCGTAGATGGTAGGAGCGGGGGCGCCGAAGCGCAGTTCTTC. It yields the protein CASSVDGRSGGAEAQFF. The variable domain in full, completed from reference TRBV9 and TRBJ2-1, reads DSGVTQTPKHLITATGQRVTLRCSPRSGDLSVYWYQQSLDQGLQFLIQYYNGEERAKGNILERFSAQQFPDLHSELNLSSLELGDSALYFCASSVDGRSGGAEAQFFGPGTRLTVL.

V gene TRBV25-1 combines with J gene TRBJ2-5; D is perhaps TRBD1 (5 bases). Trimming stripped 2 bases from V and 2 bases from J, with 9 bases between. The CDR3 sequence is 14 residues long. Germline-derived CDR1 and CDR2 are MGHDK and SYGVNS. The CDR3 DNA is TGTGCCAGCAGTGAACGGACACTGCAAGAGACCCAGTACTTC. Its protein is CASSERTLQETQYF.

The table lists this clonotype with a few counts. The chain links TRBV20-1 to TRBJ2-7; D perhaps matches TRBD1 (5 bases). CDR1 is DFQATT and CDR2 is SNEGSKA in the germline V gene (reference sequence). Between the trimmed V and J ends, which lost 4 bases and 0 bases, there was a span of 10 bases. This CDR3 contains 13 residues. CDR3 in DNA: TGCAGTGCTAACCCAGGGCCCTCCTACGAGCAGTACTTC. Translation: CSANPGPSYEQYF.

This clonotype showed up just a few times. The genes are TRBV20-1 and TRBJ2-5; 7 nucleotides match TRBD2. V lost 6 bases and J lost 5; bases outside the gene matches: 6. CDR3 length equals 12 residues. Germline V gene sequence: CDR1 DFQATT, CDR2 SNEGSKA (reference sequence). The CDR3 reads CSAPNGGETQYF. DNA of the CDR3: TGCAGTGCCCCTAACGGGGGGGAGACCCAGTACTTC.

This clonotype was seen at least ten times. The chain joins TRBV6-2 or TRBV6-3 to TRBJ2-7; D call uncertain. The V and J ends lost 2 bases and 2 bases respectively, with 7 bases between them. Germline CDR1 and CDR2: MNHEY and SVGEGT. The CDR3 sequence is 13 residues long. CDR3 coding DNA: TGTGCCAGCAGTTACGACGGAACCTACGAGCAGTACTTC. Residues: CASSYDGTYEQYF.

This clonotype was counted only a few times. The V and J genes are TRBV20-1 and TRBJ2-1, with 9 bases aligning to TRBD2. V dropped 6 bases and J dropped 3; count of bases not matched to a gene: 3. The length of the CDR3 is 13 residues. Germline CDR1 DFQATT, CDR2 SNEGSKA (reference sequence). CDR3 nucleotides: TGCAGTGCGGCTAGCGGGAACTACAATGAGCAGTTCTTC. Translated: CSAASGNYNEQFF.

This clonotype has more than one count but fewer than ten. The rearrangement uses TRBV20-1 and TRBJ1-1; D possibly corresponds to TRBD1 (6 bases). From germline, CDR1 is DFQATT and CDR2 SNEGSKA (reference sequence). The germline V and J ends were trimmed by 3 bases and 7 bases, with 12 bases remaining between them. The CDR3 consists of 12 residues. DNA of the CDR3: TGCAGTGCTAGGAAAGGGGGTTATGAAGCTTTCTTT. As protein: CSARKGGYEAFF.

A remark on this clonotype: At one of its ends the junction is not consistent with the germline gene, which may arise from a read error. This CDR3 reads CASSLGGDEAF. DNA for the CDR3: TGTGCCAGCAGCTTGGGGGGAGACGAAGCCTTC. The V and J genes are TRBV5-6 and TRBJ1-2; D remains ambiguous. The CDR3 length is 11 residues. The germline gives CDR1 SGHDT, CDR2 YYEEEE. Filled out from reference TRBV5-6 and TRBJ1-2, the complete variable domain reads DAGVTQSPTHLIKTRGQQVTLRCSPKSGHDTVSWYQQALGQGPQFIFQYYEEEERQRGNFPDRFSGHQFPNYSSELNVNALLLGDSALYLCASSLGGDEAFGSGTRLTVV.

This clonotype was observed a handful of times. The V gene is TRBV4-1, the J gene TRBJ1-2; the D is unclear. This CDR3 contains 14 residues. CDR1 and CDR2 (germline): MGHRA, YSYEKL. V dropped 3 bases and J dropped 9 bases, with 17 bases sitting between them. CDR3 amino acids: CASSHPLIPRSYTF. The CDR3 DNA is TGCGCCAGCAGCCACCCCCTAATTCCTCGTAGCTACACCTTC.